A selection of T cell receptor beta chains follows, all from one sample in a study of blood T cell repertoires in COVID-19. Profiled with immunoSEQ multiplex PCR; TCRdb holds only in-frame clones, not every one. The sample lists approximately 59,000 clones, more than 80% seen once, with more than 15% in the top ten. The sample comprised peripheral blood. The origin of the receptors is a human donor in a cohort sampled during active COVID-19. Each CDR3 is given with its conserved first and last residue. D genes are given only for firm matches.

D gene	V gene	J gene	CDR3 DNA	CDR3 protein
.	TRBV6-1	TRBJ2-4	TGTGCCAGCAGTGACAGGGTCATCGGCATTCAGTACTTC	CASSDRVIGIQYF
TRBD2	TRBV2	TRBJ2-2	TGTGCCAGCAGTCTGACTAGCGTGACCGGGGAGCTGTTTTTT	CASSLTSVTGELFF
.	TRBV3-1/TRBV3-2	TRBJ1-2	TGTGCCAGCAGCCACCTTTCAAAGTCGGATGGCTACACCTTC	CASSHLSKSDGYTF
.	TRBV19	TRBJ2-4	TGTGCCAGTAGAAAAGAGGGCGGCATTCAGTACTTC	CASRKEGGIQYF
.	TRBV4-1	TRBJ1-2	TGCGCCAGCAGCGACTATACCAACTATGGCTACACCTTC	CASSDYTNYGYTF
.	TRBV7-9	TRBJ1-5	TGTGCCAGCAGCTTAGTTTCTGGAGCAGGGCGCAATCAGCCCCAGCATTTT	CASSLVSGAGRNQPQHF
.	TRBV5-4	TRBJ2-7	TGTGCCAGCAGCTTGGACCCGTCGGGGGTCCACGAGCAGTACTTC	CASSLDPSGVHEQYF
.	TRBV6-5	TRBJ1-2	TGTGCCAGCAGCCCACCCGGGGCTAACTATGGCTACACCTTC	CASSPPGANYGYTF
.	TRBV5-1	TRBJ2-3	TGCGCCAGCACCACCCTACAGAGCACAGATACGCAGTATTTT	CASTTLQSTDTQYF
.	TRBV11-2	TRBJ1-1	TGTGCCAGCAGCTCTGGCCGGGGGGCGGGGAACACTGAAGCTTTCTTT	CASSSGRGAGNTEAFF
TRBD1	TRBV5-6	TRBJ2-7	TGTGCCAGCCGGGGCAAAGGACAGGGGTCCTACGAGCAGTACTTC	CASRGKGQGSYEQYF
.	TRBV4-1	TRBJ1-2	TGCGCCAGCAGCCAAGATGAGGGGGTGGGCCAGCTCTATGGCTACACCTTC	CASSQDEGVGQLYGYTF
.	TRBV29-1	TRBJ1-1	TGCAGCGTTCGGCCTGACAGGCTCCAGACGACAGCTGAAGCTTTCTTT	CSVRPDRLQTTAEAFF
.	TRBV14	TRBJ2-1	TGTGCCAGCAGCCAAGAACGGTCTCGGCGGGGTTATAATGAGCAGTTCTTC	CASSQERSRRGYNEQFF
TRBD1	TRBV19	TRBJ1-5	TGTGCCAGTAATGACAGGGTTTATCAGCCCCAGCATTTT	CASNDRVYQPQHF
TRBD1	TRBV10-3	TRBJ1-2	TGTGCCATCAGCGACAGGGCGGGGGGCTACACCTTC	CAISDRAGGYTF
.	TRBV7-2	TRBJ2-3	TGTGCCAGCAGCCTACCGGAGGTGGGGACAGATACGCAGTATTTT	CASSLPEVGTDTQYF
.	TRBV5-1	TRBJ1-3	TGCGCCAGCAGCCTAGCCCCGAGCTCTGGAAACACCATATATTTT	CASSLAPSSGNTIYF
TRBD2	TRBV9	TRBJ2-3	TGTGCCAGCAGCGTTGGACTAGCCCCCGACACATTT	CASSVGLAPDTF
.	TRBV12-5	TRBJ1-6	TGTGCTAGTGGTTTGGACTTACAGGGTAATTCACCCCTCCACTTT	CASGLDLQGNSPLHF
.	TRBV28	TRBJ1-5	TGTGCCAGCAGCCCGGGGGTAGATCAGCCCCAGCATTTT	CASSPGVDQPQHF
.	TRBV7-9	TRBJ2-5	TGTGCCAGCATCTCTACTAGGATACAAGAGACCCAGTACTTC	CASISTRIQETQYF